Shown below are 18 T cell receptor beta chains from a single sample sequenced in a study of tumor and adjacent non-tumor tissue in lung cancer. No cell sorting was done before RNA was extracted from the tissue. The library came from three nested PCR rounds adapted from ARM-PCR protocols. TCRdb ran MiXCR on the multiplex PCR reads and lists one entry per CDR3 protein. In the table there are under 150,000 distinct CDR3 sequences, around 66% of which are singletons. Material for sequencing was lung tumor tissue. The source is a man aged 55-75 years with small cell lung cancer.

CDR3 sequence (DNA): TGTGCCCCACCCCCTAATGCCCCCTCCTACGAGCGGTACTTC. This codes for CAPPPNAPSYERYF. V and J are TRBV12-2 and TRBJ2-7; the D call of TRBD1 is as the table states it, not checked on the DNA. TRBV12-2 is a recognized pseudogene. The CDR3 runs 14 residues.

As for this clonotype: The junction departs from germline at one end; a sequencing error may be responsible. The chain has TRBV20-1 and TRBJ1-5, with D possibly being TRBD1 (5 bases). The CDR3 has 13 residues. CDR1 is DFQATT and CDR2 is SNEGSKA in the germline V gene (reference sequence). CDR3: CSDRVAGNQPQHF. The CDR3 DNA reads TGCAGTGATAGAGTGGCAGGGAATCAGCCCCAGCATTTT.

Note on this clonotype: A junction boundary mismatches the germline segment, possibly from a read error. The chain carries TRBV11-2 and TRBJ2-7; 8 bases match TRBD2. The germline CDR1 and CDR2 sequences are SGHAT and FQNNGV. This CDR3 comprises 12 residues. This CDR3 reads CASSTGGGEQYF. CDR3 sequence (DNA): TGTGCTAGCAGCACCGGGGGGGGCGAGCAGTACTTC.

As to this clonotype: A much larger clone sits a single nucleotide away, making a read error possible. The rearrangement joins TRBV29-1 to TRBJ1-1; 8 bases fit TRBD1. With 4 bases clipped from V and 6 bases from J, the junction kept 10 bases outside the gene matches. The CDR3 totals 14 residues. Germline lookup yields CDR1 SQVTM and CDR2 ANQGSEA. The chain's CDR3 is CSVVRAGQDSEAFF. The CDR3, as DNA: TGCAGCGTTGTAAGAGCGGGACAGGACTCTGAAGCTTTCTTT.

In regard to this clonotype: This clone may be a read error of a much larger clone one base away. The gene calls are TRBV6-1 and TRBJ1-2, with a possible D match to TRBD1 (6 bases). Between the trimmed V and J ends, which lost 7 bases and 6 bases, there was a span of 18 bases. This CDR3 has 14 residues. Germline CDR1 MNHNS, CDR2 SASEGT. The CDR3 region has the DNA TGTGCCAGCACGTTATCCCGGGACATTCATGGCTACACCTTC. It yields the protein CASTLSRDIHGYTF.

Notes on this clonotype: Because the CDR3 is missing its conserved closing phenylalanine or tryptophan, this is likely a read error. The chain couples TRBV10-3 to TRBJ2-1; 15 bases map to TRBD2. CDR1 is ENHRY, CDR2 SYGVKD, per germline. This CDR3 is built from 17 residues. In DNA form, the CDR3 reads TGTGCCATCACCCCGGGACTAGCGGGGGGCTCTTACAACGAGCAGTTCCTC. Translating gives CAITPGLAGGSYNEQFL.

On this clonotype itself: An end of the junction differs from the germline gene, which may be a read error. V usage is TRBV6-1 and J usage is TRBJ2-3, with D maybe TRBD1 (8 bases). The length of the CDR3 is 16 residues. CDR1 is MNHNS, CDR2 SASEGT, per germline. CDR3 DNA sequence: TGTGCCAGCAGTGAACCGACAGGGGAGGGCACAGATACGCACTATTTT. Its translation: CASSEPTGEGTDTHYF.

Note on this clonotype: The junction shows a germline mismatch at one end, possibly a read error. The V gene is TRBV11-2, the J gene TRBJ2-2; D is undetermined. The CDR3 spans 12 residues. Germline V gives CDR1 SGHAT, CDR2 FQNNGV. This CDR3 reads CPSSRVSWELFF. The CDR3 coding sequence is TGTCCCAGCAGTCGCGTCAGCTGGGAGCTGTTTTTT.

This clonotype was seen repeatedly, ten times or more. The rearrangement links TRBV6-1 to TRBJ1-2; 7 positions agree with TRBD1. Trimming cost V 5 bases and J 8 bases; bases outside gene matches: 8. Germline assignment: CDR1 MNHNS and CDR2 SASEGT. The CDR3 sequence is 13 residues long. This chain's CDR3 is CASSPTGIQGYTF. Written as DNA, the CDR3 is TGTGCCAGCAGTCCGACAGGGATTCAGGGCTACACCTTC.

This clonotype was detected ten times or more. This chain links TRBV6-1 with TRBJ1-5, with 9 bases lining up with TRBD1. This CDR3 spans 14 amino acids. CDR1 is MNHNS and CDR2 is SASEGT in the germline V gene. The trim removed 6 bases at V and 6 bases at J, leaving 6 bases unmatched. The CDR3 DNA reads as TGTGCCAGCAGGGACAGGGGAATTGCTCAGCCCCAGCATTTT. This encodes CASRDRGIAQPQHF.

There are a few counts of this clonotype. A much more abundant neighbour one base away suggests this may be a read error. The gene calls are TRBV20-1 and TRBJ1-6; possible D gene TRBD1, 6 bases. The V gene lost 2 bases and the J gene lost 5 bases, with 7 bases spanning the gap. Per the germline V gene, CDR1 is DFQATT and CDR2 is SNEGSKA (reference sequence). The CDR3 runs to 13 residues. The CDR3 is CSARWGHNSPLHF. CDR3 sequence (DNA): TGCAGTGCTAGATGGGGGCATAATTCACCCCTCCACTTT.

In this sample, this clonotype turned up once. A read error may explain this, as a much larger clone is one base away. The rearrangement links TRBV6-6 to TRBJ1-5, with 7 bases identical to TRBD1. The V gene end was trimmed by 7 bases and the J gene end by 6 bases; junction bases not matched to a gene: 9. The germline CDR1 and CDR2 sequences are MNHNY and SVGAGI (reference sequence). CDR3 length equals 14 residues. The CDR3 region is CASKRDSFSQPQHF. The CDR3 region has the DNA TGTGCCAGCAAACGGGACAGCTTCAGTCAGCCCCAGCATTTT.

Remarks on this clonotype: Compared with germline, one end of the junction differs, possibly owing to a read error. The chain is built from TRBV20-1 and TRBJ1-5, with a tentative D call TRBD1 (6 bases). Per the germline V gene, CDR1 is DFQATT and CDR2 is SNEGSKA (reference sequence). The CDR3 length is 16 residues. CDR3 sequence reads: CRAKSRGGQSNQPQHF. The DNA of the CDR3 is TGCAGGGCTAAGTCCAGGGGAGGACAGAGCAATCAGCCCCAGCATTTT.

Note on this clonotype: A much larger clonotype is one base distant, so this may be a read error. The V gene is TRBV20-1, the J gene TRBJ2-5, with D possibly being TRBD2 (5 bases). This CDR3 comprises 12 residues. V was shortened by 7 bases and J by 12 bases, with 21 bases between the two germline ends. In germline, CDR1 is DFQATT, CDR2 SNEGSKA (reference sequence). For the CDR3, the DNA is TGCAGTGTTCCCCTCGCCTCGGGGAAGGAGTACTTC. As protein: CSVPLASGKEYF.

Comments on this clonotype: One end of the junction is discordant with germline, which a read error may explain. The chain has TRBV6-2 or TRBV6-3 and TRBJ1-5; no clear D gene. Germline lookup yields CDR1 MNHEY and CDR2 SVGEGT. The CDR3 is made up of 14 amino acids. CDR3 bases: TGTGCCTGCAGTTATGGGCTGGTCAATCAGCCCCAGCATTTT. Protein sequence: CACSYGLVNQPQHF.

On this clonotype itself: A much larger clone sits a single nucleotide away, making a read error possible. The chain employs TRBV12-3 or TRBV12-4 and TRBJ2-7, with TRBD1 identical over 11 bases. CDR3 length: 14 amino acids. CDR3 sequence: CASSPGQGGYDQYF. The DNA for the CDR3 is TGTGCCAGCAGTCCGGGACAGGGGGGGTACGATCAGTACTTC.

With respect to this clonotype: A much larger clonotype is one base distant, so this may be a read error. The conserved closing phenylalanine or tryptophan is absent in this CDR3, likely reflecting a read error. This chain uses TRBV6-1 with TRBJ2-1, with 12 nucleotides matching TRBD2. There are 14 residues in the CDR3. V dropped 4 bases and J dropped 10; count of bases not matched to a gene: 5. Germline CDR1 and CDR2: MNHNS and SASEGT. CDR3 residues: CASSVLAGGPEQFL. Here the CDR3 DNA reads TGTGCCAGCAGTGTTCTAGCGGGAGGGCCGGAGCAGTTCTTA.

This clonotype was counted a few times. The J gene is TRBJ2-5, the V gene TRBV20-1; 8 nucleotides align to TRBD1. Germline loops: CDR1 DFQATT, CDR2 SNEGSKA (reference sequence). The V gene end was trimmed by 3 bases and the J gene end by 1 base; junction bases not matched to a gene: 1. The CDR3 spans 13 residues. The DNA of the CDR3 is TGCAGTGCTAGGGGACAGGCCCAAGAGACCCAGTACTTC. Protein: CSARGQAQETQYF.